The 20 T cell receptor beta chains below were found in one sample sequenced in a study of shared clonotypes between healthy human individuals. Sequencing was performed with immunoSEQ multiplex PCR; in TCRdb, only in-frame clones are kept and a portion is missing. Seen here are some 790,000 clones, roughly two thirds observed once, and the top ten hold under 2%. The source material was memory CD4+ T cells sorted from blood. Subset defined: CD45RA-negative fraction. The source of these receptors is a woman aged 25 to 39 in good health.

The chain links TRBV6-1 to TRBJ2-1, with 8 bases aligning to TRBD1. The CDR3 covers 18 residues. CDR1 is MNHNS and CDR2 is SASEGT in the germline V gene. J gave up 4 bases and V 2 bases, and 13 bases lay outside the gene matches. As DNA, the CDR3 is TGTGCCAGCAGTGAACCCGCGGACAGGGTATGGGAGTACAATGAGCAGTTCTTC. Translation gives CASSEPADRVWEYNEQFF.

The chain is built from TRBV9 and TRBJ2-5, with 7 bases that match TRBD1. The CDR3 contains 15 residues. The V gene end was trimmed by 1 base and the J gene end by 0 bases; junction bases not matched to a gene: 3. CDR1 and CDR2 from the germline V gene are SGDLS and YYNGEE. For the CDR3, the DNA is TGTGCCAGCAGCGTATCACAGGGGTACCAAGAGACCCAGTACTTC. This gives the protein CASSVSQGYQETQYF.

This chain connects TRBV29-1 to TRBJ2-1; no firm D call. The germline V gene has CDR1 SQVTM and CDR2 ANQGSEA. This CDR3 contains 16 residues. Deletions cut 1 base from V and 0 bases from J, with 13 bases between. CDR3 loop: CSVEGKGPPSYNEQFF. In DNA form, the CDR3 reads TGCAGCGTTGAAGGAAAAGGGCCCCCCTCCTACAATGAGCAGTTCTTC.

The chain carries TRBV29-1 and TRBJ1-4; 8 positions agree with TRBD1. Germline assignment: CDR1 SQVTM and CDR2 ANQGSEA. J lost 11 bases, V lost 3 bases, and 8 bases had no gene match. The CDR3 is made up of 13 amino acids. CDR3 sequence: CSVDLGQGAKLFF. In DNA form, the CDR3 reads TGCAGCGTTGATTTGGGGCAGGGGGCTAAACTGTTTTTT. The whole variable domain, remainder taken from reference TRBV29-1 and TRBJ1-4, is SAVISQKPSRDICQRGTSLTIQCQVDSQVTMMFWYRQQPGQSLTLIATANQGSEATYESGFVIDKFPISRPNLTFSTLTVSNMSPEDSSIYLCSVDLGQGAKLFFGSGTQLSVL.

V and J are TRBV7-8 and TRBJ2-3; 10 bases align to TRBD1. This CDR3 contains 15 residues. V lost 4 bases and J lost 4; bases outside the gene matches: 5. Germline V lookup: CDR1 SGHVS, CDR2 FQNEAQ. This chain's CDR3 is CASSSDRGNADTQYF. The CDR3 DNA sequence: TGTGCCAGCAGCTCGGACAGGGGGAACGCAGATACGCAGTATTTT.

The rearrangement links TRBV7-8 to TRBJ1-2; 8 bases match TRBD1. The CDR3 is made up of 11 amino acids. The ends lost 5 bases at V and 8 bases at J; junction bases unmatched: 1. Germline assignment: CDR1 SGHVS and CDR2 FQNEAQ. CDR3 region: CASSTGGGYTF. Here the CDR3 DNA reads TGTGCCAGCAGCACAGGGGGAGGCTACACCTTC.

The rearrangement uses TRBV6-4 and TRBJ1-1; TRBD1 agrees at 9 bases. The V gene's germline CDR1 is MRHNA and CDR2 SNTAGT. CDR3 length equals 15 residues. V lost 6 bases to trimming and J lost 2 bases; unmatched junction nucleotides: 7. CDR3 in DNA: TGTGCCAGCAGGAGGACAGGGGTAGGAAACACTGAAGCTTTCTTT. The encoded protein is CASRRTGVGNTEAFF.

This clone turned up a few times. The chain's CDR3 is CATSLTGGPDTQYF. CDR3 bases: TGTGCCACCAGCTTAACAGGGGGCCCAGATACGCAGTATTTT. The chain is built from TRBV15 and TRBJ2-3; 9 bases agree with TRBD1. The germline gives CDR1 LNHNV, CDR2 YYDKDF (reference sequence). Germline trimming cut 5 bases from V and 4 bases from J; bases unmatched to any gene: 4. The CDR3 totals 14 residues.

This clone has more than one count but fewer than ten. The rearrangement links TRBV2 to TRBJ2-7; 13 positions agree with TRBD2. CDR1 and CDR2 from the germline V gene are SNHLY and FYNNEI. The CDR3 runs 14 residues. Losses at the gene ends were 6 bases for V and 3 bases for J; bases not matched to a gene: 2. The chain's CDR3 is CASRGTSGVYEQYF. CDR3 nucleotides: TGTGCCAGCAGGGGGACTAGCGGGGTCTACGAGCAGTACTTC.

This chain connects TRBV9 to TRBJ2-2; 14 positions agree with TRBD2. J was trimmed by 7 bases and V by 4 bases; bases with no gene match: 6. This CDR3 has 16 residues. CDR1 is SGDLS and CDR2 is YYNGEE in the germline V gene. The CDR3 nucleotides read TGTGCCAGCAGCCCGGGACTAGCGGGAGCGGGCGGGGAGCTGTTTTTT. As protein: CASSPGLAGAGGELFF.

This sequence joins TRBV7-2 and TRBJ1-2, with D possibly being TRBD1 (6 bases). The germline CDR1 and CDR2 sequences are SGHTA and FQGNSA. V lost 4 bases to trimming and J lost 2 bases, with 14 bases between them. The CDR3 has 15 residues. The CDR3 nucleotides are TGTGCCAGCAGCTCTTACCTGGACAGCAACTATGGCTACACCTTC. Amino acids: CASSSYLDSNYGYTF.

The chain joins TRBV5-5 to TRBJ2-5; D is possibly TRBD1 (5 bases). In germline, CDR1 is SGHKS, CDR2 YYEKEE (reference sequence). There are 13 residues in the CDR3. V was cut by 3 bases and J by 4 bases, with 10 bases left in between. The CDR3 reads CASSSWQGETQYF. The CDR3 nucleotides are TGTGCCAGCAGCTCGTGGCAGGGAGAGACCCAGTACTTC. Supplemented by reference TRBV5-5 and TRBJ2-5, the full variable domain reads DAGVTQSPTHLIKTRGQQVTLRCSPISGHKSVSWYQQVLGQGPQFIFQYYEKEERGRGNFPDRFSARQFPNYSSELNVNALLLGDSALYLCASSSWQGETQYFGPGTRLLVL.

The V gene is TRBV2, the J gene TRBJ2-1; D is undetermined. Germline assignment: CDR1 SNHLY and CDR2 FYNNEI. The V end was cut by 5 bases, the J end by 7 bases, with 12 bases between. The CDR3 sequence is 13 residues long. The CDR3 region is CASSLSFENEQFF. CDR3 coding DNA: TGTGCCAGCAGTCTTTCGTTTGAGAATGAGCAGTTCTTC.

This clone was detected only a few times. The chain has TRBV5-1 and TRBJ2-5; no reliable D call. Trimming left V 1 base short and J 0 bases short, with 7 bases between. Germline CDR1 reads SGHRS; CDR2 reads YFSETQ. This CDR3 comprises 14 residues. This chain's CDR3 is CASSLMADQETQYF. Written as DNA, the CDR3 is TGCGCCAGCAGCTTGATGGCGGACCAAGAGACCCAGTACTTC.

The chain recombines TRBV28 with TRBJ2-1; TRBD2 aligns across 11 bases. The ends lost 6 bases at V and 0 bases at J; junction bases unmatched: 13. The CDR3 extends over 19 amino acids. Germline V gene sequence: CDR1 MDHEN, CDR2 SYDVKM. This CDR3 is CASSPLLAGGKSSYNEQFF. The DNA for the CDR3 is TGTGCCAGCAGCCCCCTCCTAGCGGGAGGCAAAAGCTCCTACAATGAGCAGTTCTTC. Filled out from reference TRBV28 and TRBJ2-1, the complete variable domain reads DVKVTQSSRYLVKRTGEKVFLECVQDMDHENMFWYRQDPGLGLRLIYFSYDVKMKEKGDIPEGYSVSREKKERFSLILESASTNQTSMYLCASSPLLAGGKSSYNEQFFGPGTRLTVL.

Turning to this clone: Different DNA sequences within this sample yield the same CDR3. This sequence joins TRBV28 and TRBJ1-2, with a tentative D call TRBD1 (5 bases). V lost 2 bases and J lost 1, with 11 bases in between. The CDR3 spans 15 residues. Germline V gives CDR1 MDHEN, CDR2 SYDVKM. The DNA for the CDR3 is TGTGCCAGCAGTTTAAAGGGGCCCCTTAACTATGGCTACACCTTC. Its translation: CASSLKGPLNYGYTF.

This chain joins TRBV5-1 and TRBJ1-1; D is undetermined. The V end was cut by 6 bases, the J end by 1 base, with 13 bases between. Germline lookup yields CDR1 SGHRS and CDR2 YFSETQ. The CDR3 totals 14 residues. CDR3 sequence (DNA): TGCGCCAGCAAGGGCCCTAATGCGAACACTGAAGCTTTCTTT. Its translation is CASKGPNANTEAFF.

Only a few counts were recorded for this clone. CDR3 amino acids: CASSLGNLARVGRRNTIYF. In DNA form, the CDR3 reads TGTGCCAGCAGTCTGGGGAACCTGGCTAGAGTCGGTAGAAGAAACACCATATATTTT. The J gene is TRBJ1-3, the V gene TRBV7-8, with D unresolved. This CDR3 is built from 19 residues. Trimming took 6 bases from V and 5 from J, leaving 29 bases between them. CDR1 SGHVS and CDR2 FQNEAQ come from the germline V gene.

The V gene is TRBV18, the J gene TRBJ2-1, with TRBD2 matching 13 bases. The CDR3 extends over 16 amino acids. Looked up from germline, CDR1 is KGHSH and CDR2 is LQKENI. Germline trimming cut 3 bases from V and 7 bases from J; bases unmatched to any gene: 6. CDR3 bases: TGTGCCAGCTCACCTACCGGGACTAGCGGGGCAAATGAGCAGTTCTTC. The encoded protein is CASSPTGTSGANEQFF.

This clone turned up a few times. Other DNA variants within this sample encode the same CDR3. The J gene is TRBJ1-2, the V gene TRBV2, with D possibly TRBD1 on 6 matching bases. CDR3 size: 14 residues. The V gene lost 2 bases and the J gene lost 0 bases, with 7 bases spanning the gap. CDR1 is SNHLY and CDR2 is FYNNEI in the germline V gene. The CDR3 region is CASSERGANYGYTF. The DNA of the CDR3 is TGTGCCAGCAGTGAAAGGGGGGCTAACTATGGCTACACCTTC.